The T cell receptor beta chain described here comes from a study of CD8+ T cells in alopecia areata (dated by TCRdb to the late 2010s). Study-wide context: The treated patients, all with moderate-to-severe alopecia areata, were enrolled in an open-label pilot trial of oral tofacitinib given at 5 to 10 mg twice daily. Disease severity in treated patients was measured with the SALT score, which quantifies the percentage of affected scalp surface area. Scalp clonality was compared among normal scalp (n=4), patchy alopecia areata scalp (n=8), and alopecia totalis/universalis scalp (n=8). High-throughput TCRbeta sequencing was used to examine T cell clonal expansion in alopecia areata in both the C3H/HeJ mouse model and human patients. RNA came from the PAXgene miRNA kit for fixed scalp, the miRNeasy kit for PBMCs, and the RNeasy kit for mouse skin. Patients stayed on tofacitinib for 6 to 18 months and then had 6 months of follow-up off drug so that delayed response and recurrence could be assessed. Amplification of TCRbeta CDR3 regions was done by immunoSEQ multiplex PCR using 35 Vbeta forward primers and 13 Jbeta reverse primers. Patients on tofacitinib were biopsied at baseline and after 4 and 24 weeks of treatment, and several of the patients also had a later scalp biopsy. Scalp tissue and sorted CD4+ and CD8+ peripheral blood T cells from patchy and totalis/universalis alopecia areata patients and from healthy controls were covered by human TCRbeta sequencing. Results and caveats for the whole study, not just this receptor: During tofacitinib treatment, many expanded lesional clones stuck around in both scalp and blood, and this persistence may partly explain why relapse happens after treatment is stopped. Lesional scalp, especially in alopecia totalis/universalis, showed higher clonality and more expanded CD8+ clones than normal scalp, suggesting antigenic drive. Unlike mouse skin, which is dominated by gammadelta T cells, normal human skin has resident alphabeta T cells that are also sequenced, and this complicates analysis of the scalp TCR repertoire. Because the treated cohort was small and had only one nonresponder, larger studies are needed to examine links between baseline CD8+ expansion and response. Tofacitinib significantly lowered scalp clonality and the number of expanded CD8+ clones among the top 100 scalp clones. Shared TCR sequences between patients were less evident than in mice, which may be partly attributable to HLA diversity in the patient population.

Library preparation employed the immunoSEQ multiplex PCR assay. To provide template for TCR sequencing, every sample had RNA extracted and reverse transcribed into cDNA. First-strand cDNA was synthesized using SuperScript III with a 2:1 mix of oligo-dT and random hexamers. A synthetic immune receptor repertoire was used to measure amplification bias, and any remaining bias was corrected computationally. The authors' pipeline ran thus. Raw reads were preprocessed to remove errors, and CDR3 was defined according to IMGT conventions as the region from the conserved cysteine to phenylalanine. Clonality was computed by normalizing Shannon entropy by log2 of the number of productive unique TCRs and subtracting the result from 1. Whether each scalp clone was CD4 or CD8 was inferred by checking scalp TCRbeta sequences against the CD4 and CD8 repertoires from sorted blood. In TCRdb, the immuneACCESS table is reduced to in-frame sequences with V and J assigned. These tables do not hold every clone; where another copy was compared, an unresolved V gene accounts for under half, and the others remain unexplained. V and J calls plus clone size are reproduced from that table; the DNA served to infer D and trimming. The sample yields 180,000 or so clones; approximately 51% were counted once. The ten largest make up 9.5% to 13% of the sample.

Comment on this clone: Which antigen it targets is not known. The record has no base qualities; no much larger clone is one base away.

The germline V gene supplies CDR1 KGHSH and CDR2 LQKENI. Trimming removed 3 bases from V and 2 bases from J, leaving 10 bases between the germline ends. Reading from cysteine to phenylalanine, the CDR3 counts 14 amino acids. CDR3 DNA is the only sequence kept; it has 42 bases, read in frame from the first base. The treatment or condition label on this specimen signifies: oral pan-JAK inhibitor, 5-10 mg twice daily. Lesional scalp punch biopsies and peripheral blood were collected from alopecia areata patients. After PBMCs were isolated by density centrifugation and stained for CD3, CD4 and CD8, a FACSAria was used to sort CD4+ and CD8+ T cells.

This sequence uses TRBV18 and TRBJ1-2, with a weak D call of TRBD1 (5 bases match). The TCR comes from a human donor with alopecia areata. The sample consisted of CD8+ T cells sorted from blood, taken around week 53, from a patient treated with tofacitinib. The CDR3 corresponds to CASSPFGTNYGYTF. The nucleotide sequence is given as TGTGCCAGCTCACCTTTTGGGACCAACTATGGCTACACCTTC.